A single sample is the source of the 6 T cell receptor beta chains below, sequenced in a study of breast tumors, draining lymph nodes, adjacent tissues. Axillary draining lymph nodes of breast cancer patients supplied the node samples. One entry per CDR3 protein, called by TCRdb with MiXCR from the multiplex PCR reads. The table has around 130,000 distinct CDR3 sequences, nearly 20% seen once. Material: axillary lymph node tissue. These receptors all stem from a female donor with breast cancer. Some clones in this sample may be carry-over from other donors' samples.

This clonotype was seen at least ten times. The chain carries TRBV2 and TRBJ1-6; D is undetermined. The ends were cut back, 4 bases at V and 7 bases at J, with 5 bases in the middle. CDR3 length equals 12 residues. The germline V gene encodes CDR1 SNHLY and CDR2 FYNNEI. The DNA for the CDR3 is TGTGCCAGCAGTGTCGGAAATTCACCCCTCCACTTT. The encoded protein is CASSVGNSPLHF.

The V gene is TRBV10-1, the J gene TRBJ2-3, with 11 bases fitting TRBD2. Germline CDR1 and CDR2: WNHNN and SYGVQD (reference sequence). CDR3 length: 18 amino acids. Germline trimming cut 3 bases from V and 3 bases from J; bases unmatched to any gene: 11. For the CDR3, the DNA is TGCGCCAGCAGTGAAGAGGGCATAGCGGGGGGGGTGACAGATACGCAGTATTTT. Encoded protein: CASSEEGIAGGVTDTQYF.

Comments on this clonotype: This may be a read error: a much more frequent sequence differs by one nucleotide. Without the conserved terminal phenylalanine or tryptophan, this CDR3 likely stems from a read error. CDR3 DNA sequence: TGTGCCAGCAGTTTATTAGGCCGGGACAGGGGAACCTATAATTCACCCCTCCACTCT. Protein sequence: CASSLLGRDRGTYNSPLHS. The chain carries TRBV12-3 or TRBV12-4 and TRBJ1-6; the match to TRBD1 covers 10 bases. This CDR3 spans 19 amino acids. The V segment lost 2 bases and the J segment 2 bases; nucleotides outside the gene matches: 9.

This clonotype was seen many times. This chain links TRBV20-1 with TRBJ2-1; 9 bases fit TRBD1. The CDR3 runs to 13 residues. V lost 3 bases and J lost 5; bases outside the gene matches: 2. Per the germline V gene, CDR1 is DFQATT and CDR2 is SNEGSKA (reference sequence). CDR3 residues: CSARGQGDNEQFF. CDR3 DNA: TGCAGTGCTAGGGGACAGGGAGACAATGAGCAGTTCTTC.

This clonotype was counted between two and nine times. The rearrangement links TRBV10-1 to TRBJ2-6; a weak D match, TRBD1 (5 bases). CDR3 length equals 16 residues. Germline V gene lookup returns CDR1 WNHNN and CDR2 SYGVQD (reference sequence). V was shortened by 10 bases and J by 1 base, with 17 bases between the two germline ends. CDR3: CATWLRQGSGANVLTF. Written as DNA, the CDR3 is TGCGCCACCTGGTTAAGGCAGGGTTCTGGGGCCAACGTCCTGACTTTC.

This clonotype was observed at least ten times. The rearrangement links TRBV12-3 or TRBV12-4 to TRBJ2-5; 8 nucleotides line up with TRBD1. The CDR3 is 14 residues long. Trimming at V came to 1 base and at J to 5 bases, leaving 3 bases not matched to a gene. CDR3 in DNA: TGTGCCAGCAGTTTAGGGCAGGGGGCTGAGACCCAGTACTTC. Translated, it gives CASSLGQGAETQYF.